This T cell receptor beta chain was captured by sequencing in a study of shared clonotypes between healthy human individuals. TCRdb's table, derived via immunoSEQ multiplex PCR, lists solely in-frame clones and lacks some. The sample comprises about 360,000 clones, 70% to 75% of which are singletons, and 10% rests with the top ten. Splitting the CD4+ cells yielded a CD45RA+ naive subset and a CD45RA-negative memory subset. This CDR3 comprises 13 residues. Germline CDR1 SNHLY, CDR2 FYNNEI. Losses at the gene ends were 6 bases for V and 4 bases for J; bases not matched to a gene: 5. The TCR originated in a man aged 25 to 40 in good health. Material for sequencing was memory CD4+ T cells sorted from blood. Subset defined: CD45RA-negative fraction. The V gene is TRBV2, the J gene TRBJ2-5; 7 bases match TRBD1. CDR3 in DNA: TGTGCCAGCAGAAAGACAGGGTCAGAGACCCAGTACTTC. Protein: CASRKTGSETQYF.